Listed here are 30 T cell receptor beta chains from one sample, sequenced in a study of blood T cell repertoires in COVID-19. Clones were sequenced by immunoSEQ multiplex PCR, and TCRdb holds only the in-frame ones, with some missing. Of about 260,000 clones in the sample, approximately 92% were seen once. Sequenced material: peripheral blood. The receptors shown here come from a person aged 18 to 30 with COVID-19, enrolled during active disease.

The gene calls are TRBV5-4 and TRBJ2-7, with 8 bases matching TRBD1. V was pared by 0 bases and J by 0 bases, with 5 bases of the junction left unmatched. CDR3 length equals 16 residues. The germline V gene has CDR1 SGHNT and CDR2 YYREEE (reference sequence). The CDR3 coding sequence is TGTGCCAGCAGCTTGGTATCGACAGGGGCCTCCTACGAGCAGTACTTC. This sequence encodes CASSLVSTGASYEQYF.

The chain has TRBV7-3 and TRBJ1-2; TRBD1 aligns across 7 bases. V was pared by 1 base and J by 5 bases, with 13 bases of the junction left unmatched. The CDR3 covers 17 residues. CDR1 is SGHTA, CDR2 FQGTGA, per germline. The CDR3 bases are TGTGCCAGCAGCTTAAATAGACAAACAGGGGTAAGGTATGGCTACACCTTC. Protein sequence: CASSLNRQTGVRYGYTF.

In DNA form, the CDR3 reads TGTGCCAGCAGTGGAGGAATTTCGAGCTCCTACAATGAGCAGTTCTTC. Protein product: CASSGGISSSYNEQFF. V usage is TRBV2 and J usage is TRBJ2-1; D is uncertain. With 4 bases removed from V and 0 bases from J, the gap between germline ends came to 13 bases. CDR1 and CDR2 (germline): SNHLY, FYNNEI. CDR3 length equals 16 residues.

The J gene is TRBJ2-3, the V gene TRBV5-4, with 12 bases that match TRBD2. Germline V gene lookup returns CDR1 SGHNT and CDR2 YYREEE (reference sequence). J gave up 5 bases and V 2 bases, and 6 bases lay outside the gene matches. This CDR3 spans 16 amino acids. CDR3 loop: CASSLALAGGQDTQYF. CDR3 DNA: TGTGCCAGCAGCTTAGCCCTAGCGGGAGGGCAAGATACGCAGTATTTT.

The rearrangement joins TRBV10-1 to TRBJ2-3, with 7 nucleotides matching TRBD2. Germline-derived CDR1 and CDR2 are WNHNN and SYGVQD (reference sequence). V lost 10 bases, J lost 2 bases, and 15 bases stayed unmatched. CDR3 length equals 16 residues. CDR3 sequence (DNA): TGCGCCATCATGCGGGGGACTTTGCCACTCACAGATACGCAGTATTTT. Residues: CAIMRGTLPLTDTQYF.

The V gene is TRBV28, the J gene TRBJ2-1, with D hard to call. The V end was cut by 3 bases, the J end by 7 bases, with 10 bases between. The CDR3 has 13 amino acids. Germline lookup yields CDR1 MDHEN and CDR2 SYDVKM. The CDR3 nucleotides are TGTGCCAGCAGTTTTCAATTAACTAATGAGCAGTTCTTC. Protein sequence: CASSFQLTNEQFF.

The chain joins TRBV9 to TRBJ2-4, with TRBD2 as a possible D gene (7 bases). V lost 0 bases to trimming and J lost 7 bases, with 17 bases between them. This CDR3 region has 16 residues. Germline values: CDR1 SGDLS, CDR2 YYNGEE. CDR3 amino acids: CASSVGHGGPGNIQYF. The CDR3 DNA reads as TGTGCCAGCAGCGTAGGGCACGGGGGGCCGGGGAACATTCAGTACTTC.

The chain recombines TRBV5-1 with TRBJ2-5, with D perhaps TRBD2 (6 bases). This CDR3 spans 14 amino acids. V gave up 6 bases and J gave up 5 bases, with 17 bases separating them. The germline V gene encodes CDR1 SGHRS and CDR2 YFSETQ. The CDR3 region has the DNA TGCGCCAGCACCCCTTCGGAGGGATGGGAGACCCAGTACTTC. This codes for CASTPSEGWETQYF.

This chain uses TRBV7-2 with TRBJ2-5; 7 bases match TRBD1. The CDR3 runs 15 residues. V shed 2 bases and J 2 bases; nucleotides not matched to a gene: 5. The germline V gene has CDR1 SGHTA and CDR2 FQGNSA. CDR3 nucleotides: TGTGCCAGCAGCTTAACCAGGGGGTCTCAAGAGACCCAGTACTTC. It is translated as CASSLTRGSQETQYF.

This rearrangement joins TRBV2 to TRBJ1-4, with 7 bases matching TRBD1. V lost 5 bases and J lost 10; bases outside the gene matches: 7. Germline V gives CDR1 SNHLY, CDR2 FYNNEI. The CDR3 spans 13 residues. This CDR3 reads CASSSNRGGKLFF. CDR3 in DNA: TGTGCCAGCAGTTCTAACAGGGGAGGAAAACTGTTTTTT. The full variable domain, its missing parts supplied by reference TRBV2 and TRBJ1-4, is EPEVTQTPSHQVTQMGQEVILRCVPISNHLYFYWYRQILGQKVEFLVSFYNNEISEKSEIFDDQFSVERPDGSNFTLKIRSTKLEDSAMYFCASSSNRGGKLFFGSGTQLSVL.

The rearrangement uses TRBV15 and TRBJ1-5; D perhaps matches TRBD1 (5 bases). The CDR3 has 15 residues. From germline, CDR1 is LNHNV and CDR2 YYDKDF (reference sequence). Trimming left V 0 bases short and J 5 bases short, with 11 bases between. The CDR3 reads CATSRDGRGHQPQHF. In DNA form, the CDR3 reads TGTGCCACCAGCAGAGATGGGAGGGGCCATCAGCCCCAGCATTTT.

This rearrangement joins TRBV6-4 to TRBJ1-6; D gene ambiguous. The CDR3 runs 15 residues. CDR1 MRHNA and CDR2 SNTAGT come from the germline V gene. With 5 bases removed from V and 11 bases from J, the gap between germline ends came to 19 bases. The CDR3, as DNA: TGTGCCAGCAGTCAAAGCGACGGACTCGGGACACCCCTCCACTTT. Its protein is CASSQSDGLGTPLHF.

This clone was recorded only once. CDR3: CASSSGGAYGYTF. CDR3 coding DNA: TGTGCCAGCAGCTCAGGGGGCGCGTATGGCTACACCTTC. The chain uses TRBV12-3 or TRBV12-4 and TRBJ1-2; 8 nucleotides match TRBD1. V dropped 6 bases and J dropped 5; count of bases not matched to a gene: 5. The CDR3 consists of 13 residues.

The V call is TRBV9, the J call TRBJ2-7; tentatively, D is TRBD2 (6 bases). Germline CDR1 and CDR2: SGDLS and YYNGEE. This CDR3 has 14 residues. Deletions cut 3 bases from V and 1 base from J, with 11 bases between. The DNA of the CDR3 is TGTGCCAGCAGCGCCCGGGAGCCTTCCTACGAGCAGTACTTC. Translation gives CASSAREPSYEQYF.

This rearrangement joins TRBV10-3 to TRBJ1-2; perhaps TRBD1 as D (6 bases). V was trimmed by 0 bases and J by 3 bases, leaving 8 bases between them. This CDR3 is built from 14 residues. Germline V CDR1 and CDR2: ENHRY, SYGVKD. CDR3 sequence reads: CAISESDRYYGYTF. The DNA for the CDR3 is TGTGCCATCAGTGAGTCAGACAGGTACTATGGCTACACCTTC.

This chain links TRBV24-1 with TRBJ2-3; D remains unclear. CDR3 length: 14 amino acids. Trimming shortened V by 8 bases and J by 3 bases, and 14 bases separated the two germline ends. Germline lookup yields CDR1 KGHDR and CDR2 SFDVKD. CDR3 amino acids: CATILTATTDTQYF. In DNA, the CDR3 is TGTGCCACCATTTTGACGGCGACAACAGATACGCAGTATTTT.

The J gene is TRBJ2-1, the V gene TRBV6-5; 7 nucleotides line up with TRBD2. Per germline, CDR1 MNHEY and CDR2 SVGAGI. The CDR3 is 15 amino acids. J was trimmed by 4 bases and V by 2 bases; bases with no gene match: 5. CDR3 loop: CASSYNRAGYNEQFF. As DNA, the CDR3 is TGTGCCAGCAGTTACAACCGAGCGGGATACAATGAGCAGTTCTTC.

The V gene is TRBV14, the J gene TRBJ2-1; 11 nucleotides line up with TRBD2. The CDR3 sequence is 18 residues long. Germline CDR1 and CDR2: SGHDN and FVKESK. The trim removed 2 bases at V and 4 bases at J, leaving 10 bases unmatched. The CDR3 region is CASSQHFGGTSGYNEQFF. DNA for the CDR3: TGTGCCAGCAGCCAACACTTTGGGGGGACTAGCGGATACAATGAGCAGTTCTTC.

This clone was seen once. The rearrangement joins TRBV12-3 or TRBV12-4 to TRBJ1-1; tentative D call: TRBD1 (5 bases). Trimming left V 10 bases short and J 7 bases short, with 19 bases between. The CDR3 extends over 13 amino acids. CDR3 region: CATSASPRGEAFF. CDR3 coding DNA: TGTGCCACGTCAGCATCCCCAAGGGGTGAAGCTTTCTTT.

In DNA, the CDR3 is TGTGCCAGCATTCGGGTTGTGATGAACACTGAAGCTTTCTTT. The encoded protein is CASIRVVMNTEAFF. The chain carries TRBV6-5 and TRBJ1-1; D is ambiguous. The V and J ends lost 7 bases and 0 bases respectively, with 12 bases between them. Germline lookup yields CDR1 MNHEY and CDR2 SVGAGI. CDR3 length: 14 residues.

This chain uses TRBV27 with TRBJ2-7; TRBD1 agrees at 11 bases. The trim removed 9 bases at V and 3 bases at J, leaving 4 bases unmatched. This CDR3 has 13 amino acids. The V gene's germline CDR1 is MNHEY and CDR2 SMNVEV (reference sequence). This CDR3 reads CASQGQGVYEQYF. CDR3 bases: TGTGCCAGTCAGGGACAGGGGGTCTACGAGCAGTACTTC.

The chain combines TRBV5-6 with TRBJ2-2; D might be TRBD1 (5 bases). The germline V and J ends were trimmed by 1 base and 2 bases, with 6 bases remaining between them. CDR1 is SGHDT, CDR2 YYEEEE, per germline. The CDR3 runs to 14 residues. CDR3 amino acids: CASSLRGNTGELFF. The CDR3 nucleotides are TGTGCCAGCAGCTTGAGGGGTAACACCGGGGAGCTGTTTTTT.

V gene TRBV7-9 combines with J gene TRBJ2-1; 13 bases are a match to TRBD2. The J segment lost 0 bases and the V segment lost 4 bases, leaving 0 bases of the junction unmatched. This CDR3 is 16 amino acids long. Germline V gives CDR1 SEHNR, CDR2 FQNEAQ (reference sequence). The DNA for the CDR3 is TGTGCCAGCAGCTGGACTAGCGGGAGCTCCTACAATGAGCAGTTCTTC. This encodes CASSWTSGSSYNEQFF.

This chain connects TRBV19 to TRBJ1-5, with a weak D call TRBD1 (6 bases). V gave up 3 bases and J gave up 7 bases, with 13 bases separating them. The CDR3 contains 14 residues. Germline V gene sequence: CDR1 LNHDA, CDR2 SQIVND (reference sequence). This CDR3 is CASSIQGQGQPQHF. DNA of the CDR3: TGTGCCAGTAGTATTCAGGGGCAGGGACAGCCCCAGCATTTT. The whole variable domain, remainder taken from reference TRBV19 and TRBJ1-5, is DGGITQSPKYLFRKEGQNVTLSCEQNLNHDAMYWYRQDPGQGLRLIYYSQIVNDFQKGDIAEGYSVSREKKESFPLTVTSAQKNPTAFYLCASSIQGQGQPQHFGDGTRLSIL.

CDR3 in DNA: TGTGCCAGCTCACCACCCTCACGGACTAGTCACGAGCAGTACTTC. Translating gives CASSPPSRTSHEQYF. The chain is built from TRBV18 and TRBJ2-7, with 7 positions matching TRBD2. The trim removed 0 bases at V and 5 bases at J, leaving 7 bases unmatched. Germline CDR1 KGHSH, CDR2 LQKENI. This CDR3 is built from 15 residues.

The chain carries TRBV5-5 and TRBJ1-6; 9 nucleotides agree with TRBD1. This CDR3 is built from 16 residues. V dropped 1 base and J dropped 7; count of bases not matched to a gene: 6. Per the germline V gene, CDR1 is SGHKS and CDR2 is YYEKEE (reference sequence). The CDR3 nucleotides read TGTGCCAGCAGCTTGTATACCGGGACAGGGAATTCACCCCTCCACTTT. As protein: CASSLYTGTGNSPLHF.

In this sample, this clone turned up a few times. The chain uses TRBV6-5 and TRBJ1-1; 10 bases agree with TRBD1. Trimming at V came to 7 bases and at J to 5 bases, leaving 4 bases not matched to a gene. Germline CDR1 MNHEY, CDR2 SVGAGI. CDR3 size: 13 residues. This CDR3 is CASTGQGGTEAFF. CDR3 nucleotides: TGTGCCAGCACCGGACAGGGGGGAACTGAAGCTTTCTTT.

The chain couples TRBV14 to TRBJ1-2; D remains unclear. The germline V and J ends were trimmed by 0 bases and 7 bases, with 6 bases remaining between them. CDR3 length: 12 residues. Per the germline V gene, CDR1 is SGHDN and CDR2 is FVKESK. Written as DNA, the CDR3 is TGTGCCAGCAGCCAAGATAGCCGTGGCTACACCTTC. Its translation: CASSQDSRGYTF.

This clone was detected only once. The rearrangement links TRBV4-3 to TRBJ2-5; D gene uncertain. Per germline, CDR1 LGHNA and CDR2 YSLEER. Trimming took off 6 bases at V and 7 bases at J, with 12 bases between the two ends. The CDR3 sequence is 12 residues long. The CDR3 DNA reads TGCGCCAGCAGTTCGAAGAACGGGACCCAGTACTTC. Residues: CASSSKNGTQYF.

The V call is TRBV5-6, the J call TRBJ1-4; a possible D gene is TRBD1 (5 bases). This CDR3 is 15 amino acids long. The V gene lost 0 bases and the J gene lost 2 bases, with 8 bases spanning the gap. From germline, CDR1 is SGHDT and CDR2 YYEEEE. This CDR3 reads CASSLAGRTNEKLFF. CDR3 nucleotide sequence: TGTGCCAGCAGCTTGGCAGGGAGGACTAATGAAAAACTGTTTTTT.